Below are 18 T cell receptor beta chains sequenced from a single sample in a study of PD-1 blockade in classical Hodgkin lymphoma. Clones were sequenced by immunoSEQ multiplex PCR, and TCRdb holds only the in-frame ones, with some missing. The sample includes approximately 61,000 clones, 70% to 90% of them seen just once. Time point meaning: cycle 4 day 1 (C4D1), after 6 weeks of nivolumab. All patients experienced relapse after autologous stem cell transplantation, and brentuximab vedotin exposure was variable. Sequencing used peripheral blood mononuclear cells (PBMCs), obtained before the fourth cycle of nivolumab. Receptors were obtained from a human donor with classical Hodgkin lymphoma.

This clone qualifies as medium-sized. The chain combines TRBV10-2 with TRBJ1-5; TRBD1 aligns across 8 bases. The germline gives CDR1 WSHSY, CDR2 SAAADI. Losses at the gene ends were 0 bases for V and 7 bases for J; bases not matched to a gene: 8. There are 16 residues in the CDR3. In DNA, the CDR3 is TGCGCCAGCAGTGAGTCAAGGACAGGGATTCTACAGCCCCAGCATTTT. It is translated as CASSESRTGILQPQHF.

The V call is TRBV28, the J call TRBJ2-7; tentatively, D is TRBD1 or TRBD2 (6 bases each). Germline V gives CDR1 MDHEN, CDR2 SYDVKM. V lost 5 bases, J lost 1 base, and 15 bases lay in between. The CDR3 runs 15 residues. The CDR3 loop is CASSVTGRSSYEQYF. CDR3 coding DNA: TGTGCCAGCAGTGTAACAGGGAGGTCGTCCTACGAGCAGTACTTC.

This chain joins TRBV14 and TRBJ2-2; a weak D match, TRBD1 (5 bases). Trimming cost V 2 bases and J 5 bases, with 18 bases left between them. This CDR3 has 17 amino acids. Germline values: CDR1 SGHDN, CDR2 FVKESK. The CDR3 is CASSQYPQGGRTGELFF. Written as DNA, the CDR3 is TGTGCCAGCAGCCAATACCCGCAGGGTGGTAGGACCGGGGAGCTGTTTTTT. The entire variable domain, with the rest obtained from reference TRBV14 and TRBJ2-2, is as follows: EAGVTQFPSHSVIEKGQTVTLRCDPISGHDNLYWYRRVMGKEIKFLLHFVKESKQDESGMPNNRFLAERTGGTYSTLKVQPAELEDSGVYFCASSQYPQGGRTGELFFGEGSRLTVL.

DNA of the CDR3: TGTGCCAGCAGCGTAGGACATAGCTCTGGAAACACCATATATTTT. Translated: CASSVGHSSGNTIYF. This chain joins TRBV9 and TRBJ1-3; D is uncertain. This CDR3 spans 15 amino acids. V was pared by 0 bases and J by 0 bases, with 7 bases between. Germline values: CDR1 SGDLS, CDR2 YYNGEE.

The CDR3 DNA sequence: TGTGCCAGCAGTTTAACAGGGGTCTACGAGCAGTACTTC. Its protein product is CASSLTGVYEQYF. The rearrangement uses TRBV27 and TRBJ2-7; 7 bases map to TRBD1. Trimming cost V 2 bases and J 3 bases; bases outside gene matches: 1. Germline V gene sequence: CDR1 MNHEY, CDR2 SMNVEV (reference sequence). The CDR3 covers 13 residues.

The chain couples TRBV5-1 to TRBJ2-5; 7 nucleotides agree with TRBD1. Trimming at V came to 4 bases and at J to 1 base, leaving 4 bases not matched to a gene. Germline CDR1 and CDR2: SGHRS and YFSETQ. This CDR3 is 14 amino acids long. Written as DNA, the CDR3 is TGCGCCAGCAGCGTGGGACAGCCCCAAGAGACCCAGTACTTC. This translates into CASSVGQPQETQYF.

The J gene is TRBJ2-3, the V gene TRBV2; D ambiguous. The CDR3 covers 12 residues. The germline gives CDR1 SNHLY, CDR2 FYNNEI. The V end was cut by 6 bases, the J end by 7 bases, with 11 bases between. The CDR3 spells CASRVDPNTQYF. The CDR3 DNA sequence: TGTGCCAGCAGGGTGGACCCGAATACGCAGTATTTT.

The chain recombines TRBV5-1 with TRBJ1-4; D is uncertain. The CDR3 runs to 14 residues. V lost 2 bases and J lost 0, with 5 bases in between. Germline loops: CDR1 SGHRS, CDR2 YFSETQ. CDR3 DNA: TGCGCCAGCAGCTTCCAAGCAACTAATGAAAAACTGTTTTTT. Amino acid sequence: CASSFQATNEKLFF. Combining the CDR3 with reference TRBV5-1 and TRBJ1-4 gives the whole variable domain KAGVTQTPRYLIKTRGQQVTLSCSPISGHRSVSWYQQTPGQGLQFLFEYFSETQRNKGNFPGRFSGRQFSNSRSEMNVSTLELGDSALYLCASSFQATNEKLFFGSGTQLSVL.

The chain joins TRBV7-8 to TRBJ2-7; TRBD2 aligns across 8 bases. With V trimmed by 1 base and J by 1 base, 3 bases remained unmatched. The length of the CDR3 is 15 residues. The germline V gene has CDR1 SGHVS and CDR2 FQNEAQ. The CDR3 nucleotides read TGTGCCAGCAGCTTAGTGCCTAGCGGGTCCTACGAGCAGTACTTC. Residues: CASSLVPSGSYEQYF.

The genes are TRBV5-5 and TRBJ1-1; the D gene is possibly TRBD1 (6 bases). The CDR3 extends over 15 amino acids. CDR1 and CDR2 (germline): SGHKS, YYEKEE (reference sequence). Trimming removed 3 bases from V and 4 bases from J, with 16 bases in between. CDR3 residues: CASSSITGTITEAFF. The DNA for the CDR3 is TGTGCCAGCAGCTCGATAACCGGGACAATCACTGAAGCTTTCTTT.

This clone has more than one count but fewer than ten. The CDR3 here is CASSWDLSGGQFF. In DNA, the CDR3 is TGTGCCAGCAGCTGGGACCTTAGCGGGGGGCAGTTCTTC. The chain has TRBV11-2 and TRBJ2-1, with 9 bases aligning to TRBD2. The CDR3 extends over 13 amino acids. The germline V gene has CDR1 SGHAT and CDR2 FQNNGV. V shed 4 bases, J shed 12 bases, and the junction held 7 bases outside the gene matches.

The genes are TRBV25-1 and TRBJ2-7; possibly TRBD2 for D (5 bases). This CDR3 region has 13 residues. The V gene's germline CDR1 is MGHDK and CDR2 SYGVNS. V was shortened by 2 bases and J by 4 bases, with 9 bases between the two germline ends. In DNA form, the CDR3 reads TGTGCCAGCAGTGAACCGGAGGTTTACGAGCAGTACTTC. It encodes CASSEPEVYEQYF.

With respect to this clone: Other DNA sequences within the sample encode an identical CDR3. This sequence joins TRBV6-5 and TRBJ2-7; 8 bases fit TRBD1. V dropped 0 bases and J dropped 4; count of bases not matched to a gene: 5. The CDR3 contains 15 residues. Germline V CDR1 and CDR2: MNHEY, SVGAGI. The CDR3 sequence is CASSYSGTGLYEQYF. For the CDR3, the DNA is TGTGCCAGCAGTTACTCGGGGACAGGTCTATACGAGCAGTACTTC.

The rearrangement links TRBV4-1 to TRBJ2-7, with 8 bases matching TRBD1. The germline CDR1 and CDR2 sequences are MGHRA and YSYEKL. The CDR3 covers 15 residues. With V trimmed by 3 bases and J by 4 bases, 8 bases remained unmatched. The CDR3 bases are TGCGCCAGCAGCCAGGGCCCGACAGGGGCTTACGAGCAGTACTTC. It translates to CASSQGPTGAYEQYF.

This clone appeared a single time. Germline and junction disagree at one end, which may indicate a read error. The V gene is TRBV11-2, the J gene TRBJ1-1; no definite D call. Germline V gives CDR1 SGHAT, CDR2 FQNNGV. The CDR3 length is 12 residues. CDR3 in amino acids: CASRLGNTEAFF. In nucleotides, the CDR3 is TGTGCCAGCAGGTTAGGGAACACTGAAGCTTTCTTT.

The J gene is TRBJ2-3, the V gene TRBV9; TRBD2 matches at 8 bases. Germline CDR1 and CDR2: SGDLS and YYNGEE. Trimming at V came to 2 bases and at J to 1 base, leaving 6 bases not matched to a gene. The CDR3 consists of 16 residues. This CDR3 reads CASSVGRGGRTDTQYF. For the CDR3, the DNA is TGTGCCAGCAGCGTGGGCCGGGGGGGCCGCACAGATACGCAGTATTTT.

The chain joins TRBV6-5 to TRBJ2-5; D is unresolved. V shed 4 bases and J shed 5 bases, with 14 bases lying between them. The CDR3 length is 14 residues. Germline CDR1 is MNHEY and CDR2 is SVGAGI. CDR3 DNA sequence: TGTGCCAGCAGTTTAGATCCCGGTAGGGAGACCCAGTACTTC. Its protein product is CASSLDPGRETQYF.

The chain uses TRBV12-2 and TRBJ1-2; the table gives TRBD1 as D, unverified against the DNA. TRBV12-2 is a documented pseudogene. The CDR3 contains 15 residues. Here the CDR3 DNA reads TGTGCAAGTCGCTTAGTGTCGGGACAGGCAGATGGCTACACCTTC. Amino acids: CASRLVSGQADGYTF.